This TCR beta chain was sequenced during a study of shared clonotypes between healthy human individuals. Study conclusions and caveats: Sequencing depth was predicted to influence how clonotypes are shared among donors.

The authors distributed each subset's genomic DNA evenly over several immunoSEQ plates. Spread over ten immunoSEQ deep assay plates, unsorted PBMC DNA underwent sequencing. The protocol was immunoSEQ multiplex PCR, while the TCRdb copy is restricted to in-frame clones and leaves out a portion. This table has under 600,000 clones, around 80% appearing once. A word on this clone: Its antigen is unidentified.

Those who donated were healthy HIV-negative adults, with no recent acute infections or vaccinations reported. The junction had 11 bases not matched to a gene; V was cut back by 0 bases and J by 5 bases. CDR1 is LNHNV and CDR2 is YYDKDF in the germline V gene (reference sequence). CDR3 length: 18 amino acids. The sample was PBMCs. V usage is TRBV15 and J usage is TRBJ2-2; 8 bases fit TRBD1. The TCR was taken from a woman in her 40s in good health. Some clones in this sample may be carry-over from other donors' samples. Here the CDR3 DNA reads TGTGCCACCAGCAGAGATGGTTCTTACAGGGGGGATACCGGGGAGCTGTTTTTT. The encoded protein is CATSRDGSYRGDTGELFF.